This T cell receptor beta chain was obtained from a study of beta chain features in type 1 diabetes. The entirety of the isolated RNA underwent reverse transcription, so expressed TCRB transcripts were sequenced. Sequenced by immunoSEQ multiplex PCR; TCRdb stores in-frame clones only, minus some. The repertoire consists of 350,000 or so clones, with less than 20% occurring once and the leading ten covering 0.044%. This clone was seen a handful of times. Trimming stripped 5 bases from V and 7 bases from J, with 12 bases between. Germline lookup yields CDR1 SGHVS and CDR2 FQNEAQ. This CDR3 has 14 amino acids. Donors underwent one heparinised blood draw, around 100 mL on average.

Material: naive CD4+ T cells from blood. The rearrangement joins TRBV7-8 to TRBJ1-6; D uncertain. The sequence was obtained from a woman between 18 and 29 years old in good health. In nucleotides, the CDR3 is TGTGCCAGCAGCCTACAGAGATTGAATTCACCCCTCCACTTT. It yields the protein CASSLQRLNSPLHF.